Below are 26 T cell receptor beta chains sequenced from a single sample in a study of control samples from healthy donors and cancer patients (dated by TCRdb to about 2020). Libraries were prepared through the immunoSEQ multiplex PCR assay. TCRdb mirrors the immuneACCESS table, restricted to in-frame sequences. Some clones are absent from its copies; in checked studies, under half trace to an unresolved V gene, and the reason for the others is unknown. The sample yields 150,000 or so clones; around 88% were counted once. The top ten clones comprise 1.5% to 2% of the sample. Sample: blood. All receptors come from a man aged 18 to 29 in good health.

The table lists this clone with a few counts. CDR3 protein: CASRLDRTNQPQHF. The CDR3 DNA reads as TGTGCCAGCAGGCTAGACAGGACTAATCAGCCCCAGCATTTT. This sequence joins TRBV2 and TRBJ1-5; possible D gene TRBD1, 6 bases. Germline lookup yields CDR1 SNHLY and CDR2 FYNNEI. Deletions cut 6 bases from V and 4 bases from J, with 13 bases between. This CDR3 contains 14 residues. Full variable domain (outside the CDR3, taken from reference TRBV2 and TRBJ1-5): EPEVTQTPSHQVTQMGQEVILRCVPISNHLYFYWYRQILGQKVEFLVSFYNNEISEKSEIFDDQFSVERPDGSNFTLKIRSTKLEDSAMYFCASRLDRTNQPQHFGDGTRLSIL.

The V and J genes are TRBV7-2 and TRBJ2-3; D might be TRBD1 or TRBD2, each matching 6 bases. CDR3 length: 15 residues. The V gene's germline CDR1 is SGHTA and CDR2 FQGNSA. The germline V and J ends were trimmed by 5 bases and 0 bases, with 12 bases remaining between them. CDR3 nucleotides: TGTGCCAGCAGCCTCCCCGGGGGCAGCACAGATACGCAGTATTTT. Its translation is CASSLPGGSTDTQYF.

J is TRBJ1-3 and V is TRBV10-3; D is unresolved. The CDR3 is 16 residues long. CDR1 is ENHRY, CDR2 SYGVKD, per germline. V dropped 3 bases and J dropped 0 bases, with 12 bases sitting between them. The CDR3 DNA is TGTGCCATCAGTGAAGATGGGGAGTCCTCTGGAAACACCATATATTTT. Amino acid sequence: CAISEDGESSGNTIYF.

This clone occurred a few times. This chain links TRBV21-1 with TRBJ2-2; TRBD1, the D gene given by the table, was not confirmed from the DNA. TRBV21-1 has pseudogene status. This CDR3 spans 13 amino acids. The CDR3: CASSKSRTGELFF. The CDR3 nucleotides are TGTGCCAGCAGCAAATCCAGGACCGGGGAGCTGTTTTTT.

This clone was observed a few times. This chain uses TRBV4-3 with TRBJ2-7; D is undetermined. Germline CDR1 LGHNA, CDR2 YSLEER. Trimming shortened V by 4 bases and J by 5 bases, and 18 bases separated the two germline ends. This CDR3 spans 15 amino acids. The CDR3 loop is CASSPATAAVHEQYF. CDR3 bases: TGCGCCAGCAGCCCAGCGACTGCTGCTGTCCACGAGCAGTACTTC.

The genes are TRBV30 and TRBJ1-2; maybe TRBD1 (6 bases). Germline V gene data show CDR1 as GTSNPN and CDR2 as SVGIG (reference sequence). Trimming removed 6 bases at V and 4 bases at J, with 21 bases between. There are 15 residues in the CDR3. The CDR3 region has the DNA TGTGCCTGCTGGAGGGGGGGAGTTTCCTCCTATGGCTACACCTTC. Protein product: CACWRGGVSSYGYTF.

This clone appeared a single time. The identical CDR3 is also encoded by other nucleotide sequences in the sample. The chain uses TRBV18 and TRBJ2-5, with unresolved D. Germline V lookup: CDR1 KGHSH, CDR2 LQKENI. This CDR3 spans 11 amino acids. V lost 3 bases to trimming and J lost 1 base, with 0 bases between them. For the CDR3, the DNA is TGTGCCAGCTCACCCCAAGAGACCCAGTACTTC. It is translated as CASSPQETQYF.

The chain has TRBV7-9 and TRBJ1-5, with no clear D. V was trimmed by 0 bases and J by 4 bases, leaving 7 bases between them. The germline V gene encodes CDR1 SEHNR and CDR2 FQNEAQ (reference sequence). CDR3 length: 14 amino acids. The CDR3 reads CASSLATENQPQHF. The CDR3 DNA follows: TGTGCCAGCAGCTTAGCAACAGAGAATCAGCCCCAGCATTTT.

A note on this clone: This sample includes further DNA sequences coding for the same CDR3. V is TRBV7-3 and J is TRBJ2-2; unclear D gene. Per germline, CDR1 SGHTA and CDR2 FQGTGA. This CDR3 spans 13 amino acids. V was cut by 1 base and J by 4 bases, with 4 bases left in between. The CDR3 sequence: CASSLSGTGELFF. The CDR3 DNA follows: TGTGCCAGCAGCTTAAGCGGCACCGGGGAGCTGTTTTTT.

The chain employs TRBV7-3 and TRBJ2-3; 13 nucleotides align to TRBD2. Germline CDR1 is SGHTA and CDR2 is FQGTGA. With V trimmed by 0 bases and J by 2 bases, 8 bases remained unmatched. The CDR3 has 19 residues. The CDR3 bases are TGTGCCAGCAGCTTAACGGGGACTAGCGGGGTTGGGTACACAGATACGCAGTATTTT. It yields the protein CASSLTGTSGVGYTDTQYF. Combining the CDR3 with reference TRBV7-3 and TRBJ2-3 gives the whole variable domain GAGVSQTPSNKVTEKGKYVELRCDPISGHTALYWYRQSLGQGPEFLIYFQGTGAADDSGLPNDRFFAVRPEGSVSTLKIQRTERGDSAVYLCASSLTGTSGVGYTDTQYFGPGTRLTVL.

The V gene is TRBV23-1, the J gene TRBJ2-3; D unclear. TRBV23-1 is known as an ORF, though its function is uncertain. The CDR3 runs 15 residues. V lost 4 bases, J lost 0 bases, and 11 bases lay in between. The CDR3 nucleotides read TGCGCCAGCAGTCGGGCCCTCCTCAGCACAGATACGCAGTATTTT. Amino acid sequence: CASSRALLSTDTQYF.

This rearrangement joins TRBV28 to TRBJ1-4; 7 bases map to TRBD1. The germline CDR1 and CDR2 sequences are MDHEN and SYDVKM. J was trimmed by 7 bases and V by 2 bases; bases with no gene match: 4. The CDR3 has 14 amino acids. CDR3: CASSLPGGAEKLFF. The CDR3 DNA reads as TGTGCCAGCAGTTTACCAGGGGGGGCTGAAAAACTGTTTTTT.

The V gene is TRBV4-3, the J gene TRBJ2-2; D perhaps matches TRBD1 (5 bases). CDR3 length: 18 residues. Germline lookup yields CDR1 LGHNA and CDR2 YSLEER. Trimming pared 0 bases from V and 4 bases from J, leaving 18 bases between. CDR3 sequence (DNA): TGCGCCAGCAGCCAAGATGTTGCAGGGCTAGGGTTCACCGGGGAGCTGTTTTTT. Protein: CASSQDVAGLGFTGELFF.

This sequence joins TRBV2 and TRBJ2-3; the match to TRBD2 covers 12 bases. The CDR3 sequence is 16 residues long. Germline V CDR1 and CDR2: SNHLY, FYNNEI. J lost 2 bases, V lost 6 bases, and 6 bases had no gene match. CDR3 protein: CASSPLAGGPTDTQYF. In DNA, the CDR3 is TGTGCCAGCAGCCCTCTAGCGGGGGGGCCCACAGATACGCAGTATTTT.

The chain couples TRBV12-1 to TRBJ2-5; the table's D call, TRBD2, has no DNA check behind it. TRBV12-1 corresponds to a pseudogene. The CDR3 runs 21 residues. The CDR3 loop is CASSFLRASGTSGGAGETQYF. In DNA, the CDR3 is TGTGCCAGCAGCTTCCTACGTGCTTCCGGGACTAGCGGGGGGGCAGGGGAGACCCAGTACTTC.

This chain connects TRBV5-5 to TRBJ2-2; no firm D call. The germline CDR1 and CDR2 sequences are SGHKS and YYEKEE (reference sequence). This CDR3 contains 15 residues. V lost 6 bases, J lost 6 bases, and 18 bases lay in between. The CDR3 spells CASTPDLGMPGELFF. Written as DNA, the CDR3 is TGTGCCAGCACCCCAGATTTGGGAATGCCCGGGGAGCTGTTTTTT.

This chain uses TRBV6-1 with TRBJ2-7; D gene ambiguous. The CDR3 totals 16 residues. V shed 1 base and J shed 2 bases, with 15 bases lying between them. In germline, CDR1 is MNHNS, CDR2 SASEGT. CDR3 DNA sequence: TGTGCCAGCAGTGAAGAGAGTGGATGGGAACCCTACGAGCAGTACTTC. It yields the protein CASSEESGWEPYEQYF.

The rearrangement joins TRBV5-1 to TRBJ2-1; a possible D gene is TRBD2 (5 bases). Germline CDR1 reads SGHRS; CDR2 reads YFSETQ. The V end lost 4 bases, the J end lost 3 bases, and 11 bases lay between the germline ends. The CDR3 loop spans 14 amino acids. The CDR3 reads CASSPGGLYNEQFF. The CDR3 DNA is TGCGCCAGCAGCCCGGGCGGACTCTACAATGAGCAGTTCTTC.

The chain combines TRBV4-1 with TRBJ2-2; weak D call: TRBD2 (7 bases). This CDR3 spans 16 amino acids. Trimming cost V 4 bases and J 6 bases, with 18 bases left between them. Germline values: CDR1 MGHRA, CDR2 YSYEKL. DNA for the CDR3: TGCGCCAGCAGCCCCGTTAATTGGGGGGGGCCCGGGGAGCTGTTTTTT. Its translation is CASSPVNWGGPGELFF.

The chain combines TRBV5-4 with TRBJ2-3, with 9 bases aligning to TRBD2. The CDR3 has 16 residues. The junction had 7 bases not matched to a gene; V was cut back by 2 bases and J by 3 bases. The germline V gene encodes CDR1 SGHNT and CDR2 YYREEE (reference sequence). The CDR3 is CASSLTLAGATDTQYF. The DNA for the CDR3 is TGTGCCAGCAGCTTAACCTTAGCGGGGGCGACAGATACGCAGTATTTT. Based on the CDR3 plus reference TRBV5-4 and TRBJ2-3, the full variable domain is ETGVTQSPTHLIKTRGQQVTLRCSSQSGHNTVSWYQQALGQGPQFIFQYYREEENGRGNFPPRFSGLQFPNYSSELNVNALELDDSALYLCASSLTLAGATDTQYFGPGTRLTVL.

The V and J genes are TRBV28 and TRBJ1-1, with 10 nucleotides matching TRBD1. V was clipped by 6 bases and J by 7 bases; unmatched bases: 14. Germline V CDR1 and CDR2: MDHEN, SYDVKM. CDR3 length: 16 amino acids. Here the CDR3 reads CASRNTDRGRGVEAFF. The DNA of the CDR3 is TGTGCCAGCAGAAACACCGACAGGGGGCGAGGGGTTGAAGCTTTCTTT.

In this sample, this clone turned up once. The chain's CDR3 is CASSYSSRTGELFF. The CDR3 nucleotides are TGTGCCAGCAGTTACTCGAGTCGAACCGGGGAGCTGTTTTTT. This chain joins TRBV6-6 and TRBJ2-2; D not certain. The CDR3 has 14 amino acids. Between the trimmed V and J ends, which lost 0 bases and 5 bases, there was a span of 7 bases. Germline V gene sequence: CDR1 MNHNY, CDR2 SVGAGI (reference sequence).

This sequence joins TRBV28 and TRBJ1-6; D remains unclear. There are 12 residues in the CDR3. Germline CDR1 MDHEN, CDR2 SYDVKM. V dropped 6 bases and J dropped 7 bases, with 7 bases sitting between them. In nucleotides, the CDR3 is TGTGCCAGCAGGCTACAGAATTCACCCCTCCACTTT. Amino acids: CASRLQNSPLHF.

V usage is TRBV19 and J usage is TRBJ2-7; D may be TRBD1 (5 bases). V was pared by 6 bases and J by 4 bases, with 19 bases between. The CDR3 runs to 15 residues. Germline V gene lookup returns CDR1 LNHDA and CDR2 SQIVND (reference sequence). The CDR3 DNA sequence: TGTGCCAGTAGGACCACTGGGGCGTCCTGGTACGAGCAGTACTTC. This encodes CASRTTGASWYEQYF.

This clone has just one count. This rearrangement joins TRBV27 to TRBJ2-7; no definite D call. Germline assignment: CDR1 MNHEY and CDR2 SMNVEV (reference sequence). The V end was cut by 2 bases, the J end by 1 base, with 9 bases between. CDR3 size: 14 residues. CDR3 loop: CASSLMVTSYEQYF. Here the CDR3 DNA reads TGTGCCAGCAGTTTAATGGTGACATCCTACGAGCAGTACTTC.

The gene calls are TRBV7-6 and TRBJ2-3, with TRBD2 as a possible D gene (6 bases). CDR3 size: 17 residues. Trimming shortened V by 5 bases and J by 2 bases, and 20 bases separated the two germline ends. Germline CDR1 SGHVS, CDR2 FNYEAQ. Written as DNA, the CDR3 is TGTGCCAGCAGCACCCGGGGGAGCAAGGTGGTCACAGATACGCAGTATTTT. This codes for CASSTRGSKVVTDTQYF.